The TCR beta chain under discussion was sequenced for a study of cytomegalovirus exposure and HLA in healthy donors. Points from the study as a whole: Subsequent analysis found a tendency for first-cohort TCR clusters to co-occur within the 120 or so validation repertoires. Cytomegalovirus association was listed for 164 TCR beta chains.

The donors were part of the validation cohort, which consisted of roughly 120 subjects and was separate from the first cohort of under 750 subjects. Germline V gene lookup returns CDR1 SGHNT and CDR2 YENEEA. This CDR3 spans 16 amino acids. Trimming cost V 1 base and J 4 bases; bases outside gene matches: 6. Clones were sequenced by immunoSEQ multiplex PCR, and TCRdb holds only the in-frame ones, with some missing. The repertoire has some 150,000 clones, 70% to 90% of them found once; the top ten carry 3.3%. Notes on this clone: Its antigen is as yet unknown.

This TCR was sampled from a woman aged 18-29 years in good health and CMV-seropositive. The V call is TRBV11-3, the J call TRBJ2-7; 11 bases agree with TRBD2. Specimen: PBMCs. The CDR3, as DNA: TGTGCCAGCAGCTTAGTTCTAGCGGGAGGAGGGTACGAGCAGTACTTC. Protein product: CASSLVLAGGGYEQYF.